This section outlines one T cell receptor beta chain sequence together with its context. This clone was seen more than once but under ten times. This receptor's antigen is unknown. Base qualities are not recorded, but no much larger clone differs from it by a single base. The sample originates from a study of beta chain features in type 1 diabetes (dated by TCRdb to the late 2010s). Broadly, across the study: No differences in mean age, gender distribution, total cell number or subset yield were found between patients and healthy donors. A total of about 110 million sorted cells were examined across all samples, and the number of cells per subset was strongly correlated with RNA yield. In the study, TCRB repertoires of sorted circulating CD4+ T cell subsets from recently diagnosed type 1 diabetes patients were compared with those of matched healthy donors. Regulatory and stem cell-like memory subsets were obtained from only 8 patients and roughly 8 healthy donors, while naive and central memory subsets were obtained from all 30 or so donors. Overall results and qualifications from the work: Because cDNA was sequenced instead of genomic DNA, highly expressing activated cells could be over-represented, though the groups showed no difference in activation or CD3 levels. Type 1 diabetes patients showed a moderate but significant shortening of TCRB CDR3 length in all four CD4+ subsets. The naive, central memory and regulatory TCRB repertoires appeared to resemble one another more closely among patients than among healthy donors. Shorter templates might be favored by PCR, yet because patient and control samples were amplified and corrected together, any such skew would affect both groups equally. HLA sub-analyses involved small numbers of individuals, so any influence of HLA type on TCRB rearrangement remained unresolved. Fewer insertions and more nucleotide deletions at VDJ recombination sites were observed in patients with type 1 diabetes, implying thymic rearrangement abnormalities.

V loses 1 base, J loses 3 bases, and the germline ends lie 22 bases apart. CDR1 and CDR2 are drawn from the germline V gene (reference sequence): SEHNR, FQNEAQ. The CDR3 numbers 19 residues from cysteine through phenylalanine. Of the read, only the CDR3 DNA is kept; its 57 bases are in frame from base 1. A single peripheral blood draw of about 116 mL on average was collected from each donor into heparinised tubes. A BD FACSAria II and a panel including CD45RO, CCR7, CD25, CD127, CD95 and CD27 were used to sort naive, central memory, regulatory and stem cell-like memory CD4+ T cells. Every sorted population had a purity above 95%. PBMCs were separated immediately by Lymphoprep density gradient centrifugation and were stained directly, without being cultured. Samples were stained and sorted in pairs, with one healthy donor and one patient per experiment, so that batch effects were minimized. The entire isolated RNA was reverse transcribed using the High Capacity cDNA Reverse Transcription Kit, and thus expressed TCRB transcripts were sequenced. Deep immunoSEQ sequencing was performed on naive, central memory and regulatory T cell samples, with an average of roughly 3.3 million total reads per sample. Sorted cells were lysed in RLT buffer and RNA was extracted with DNase-treated RNeasy Micro or Mini kits, depending on cell number. To prevent cross-contamination, each cell subset was processed individually, whereas patient and healthy donor samples were processed jointly. The immunoSEQ multiplex PCR was used to amplify TCRB sequences from cDNA, generating 87-bp fragments that spanned the CDR3 region. Amplicons were sequenced on the Illumina HiSeq platform. As for how the authors treated the data: Synthetic template baselines were used to correct PCR bias computationally, reads within Hamming distance 2 were collapsed, and singletons that could not be merged were discarded. Reads were aligned against IMGT so that V, D and J genes, CDR3 length and insertions or deletions at six rearrangement sites could be assigned. Within each subset, clonotype counts were normalized to the number of sorted cells before true diversity and Gini coefficients were calculated with the tcR R package. The overlap coefficient, calculated on TCRB nucleotide sequences, was used to measure repertoire sharing. Out-of-frame TCRB sequences from naive cells were analyzed to stand in for the pre-selection repertoire. TCRdb limited this immuneACCESS table to in-frame rearrangements with V and J called. A share of clones is missing; checked studies link under half to unresolved V genes, and the rest is unexplained. V and J calls and clone size are as listed in that table; D and trimming were resolved from the DNA. The sample table records about 250,000 clones; 11% to 15% of these occur just once. Of the sample, 0.025% to 0.03% falls within the top ten clones.

The clonotype originates from a woman aged 40 to 49 in good health. Material for sequencing was naive CD4+ T cells from blood. The sample's cell subset or site label is to be understood as: true naive CD4+ T cells. The chain couples TRBV7-9 to TRBJ1-3; the D gene is perhaps TRBD1, from 6 matching bases. The CDR3 in this case is CASSLGSDGQLGFGNTIYF. The bases are TGTGCCAGCAGCTTAGGGTCCGACGGACAGTTGGGGTTTGGAAACACCATATATTTT.